This T cell receptor beta chain was identified in a study of patients and donors after allogeneic stem cell transplantation. TCRdb re-called the RT-PCR reads with MiXCR, one entry per CDR3 protein. The table includes 25,000 to 40,000 distinct CDR3 sequences, 30% to 40% detected once. Germline CDR1 reads SGHNT; CDR2 reads YENEEA. The CDR3 has 15 amino acids. V lost 3 bases and J 6 bases, leaving 15 bases between the germline ends. A few counts support this clonotype. The chain couples TRBV11-3 to TRBJ2-1, with a tentative D call TRBD1 (6 bases). The sequencing input was blood, either unsorted or a sorted T cell fraction (not recorded which). The TCR was taken from a human donor who was either an allogeneic HSCT recipient or a stem cell or donor lymphocyte infusion donor (not recorded which). It is not recorded whose cells these are; they may come from a transplant donor. The CDR3 spells CASSLGHLGSNEQFF. The CDR3, as DNA: TGTGCCAGCAGCTTGGGACACTTAGGGAGCAATGAGCAGTTCTTC.